The sequence of this TCR beta chain was determined in a study of CD8 T cells in Susac syndrome. Study outcomes and limitations: Among active patients and in TEMRA cells, CD8+ clonal expansion in Susac reached its peak.

As concerns this clonotype: What it binds is not known.

V lost 3 bases, J lost 3 bases, and 16 bases lay in between. From germline, CDR1 is MNHNS and CDR2 SASEGT. This CDR3 is 16 amino acids long. RNA totalling roughly 0.45 to 1 ug underwent reverse transcription with random hexamers. Coverage of TCR beta CDR3 amplification by immunoSEQ multiplex PCR extended to 54 Vbeta and 13 Jbeta. TCRdb reprocessed the immunoSEQ multiplex PCR reads with MiXCR, giving one entry per CDR3 protein. Of around 90,000 distinct CDR3 sequences in the sample, around 96% were seen once. Sequenced: CD8+ T cells from PBMCs. This chain links TRBV6-1 with TRBJ2-3; D could derive from TRBD1 or TRBD2 (5 bases each). The receptor comes from a human donor with Susac syndrome. In DNA form, the CDR3 reads TGTGCCAGCAGTGAGTACGAGGGGCCGGTTACAGATACGCAGTATTTT. Amino acid sequence: CASSEYEGPVTDTQYF.